These 5 T cell receptor beta chains came from one sample sequenced in a study of T cells in Graves' hyperthyroidism and ophthalmopathy. RNA transcripts provided the source from which TCR beta CDR3 regions were amplified. With the HTBI primer set, the TCR CDR3 went through a first round of RT-PCR. MiXCR, run by TCRdb on the multiplex PCR reads, gives a single entry per CDR3 protein. The table has about 260,000 distinct CDR3 sequences, less than 30% seen once. The sample taken for sequencing was blood. These TCRs come from a man aged 40-50 years with Graves' hyperthyroidism that later progressed to Graves' ophthalmopathy.

This clonotype appeared many times. The CDR3 sequence: CASSQSTGTRGYTF. The DNA of the CDR3 is TGTGCCAGCAGCCAGTCGACAGGGACTCGTGGCTACACCTTC. The chain has TRBV14 and TRBJ1-2; 7 bases map to TRBD1. The CDR3 has 14 residues. Germline assignment: CDR1 SGHDN and CDR2 FVKESK. The ends lost 3 bases at V and 7 bases at J; junction bases unmatched: 8.

This clonotype was detected many times. This sequence joins TRBV20-1 and TRBJ2-7; TRBD2 agrees at 10 bases. Looked up from germline, CDR1 is DFQATT and CDR2 is SNEGSKA (reference sequence). Trimming took 0 bases from V and 6 from J; bases not matched to a gene: 8. The CDR3 loop spans 15 amino acids. DNA for the CDR3: TGCAGTGCTAGAGATATTACTAGCGGGAAGGGCGAGCAGTACTTC. This sequence encodes CSARDITSGKGEQYF.

This clonotype was recorded only once. The chain couples TRBV7-3 to TRBJ1-3; 9 bases are shared with TRBD1. Germline-derived CDR1 and CDR2 are SGHTA and FQGTGA. This CDR3 is 15 amino acids long. J gave up 4 bases and V 5 bases, and 6 bases lay outside the gene matches. The CDR3 loop reads CASSLAGTGGNTIYF. The DNA of the CDR3 is TGTGCCAGCAGCCTGGCCGGGACAGGGGGAAACACCATATATTTT.

The rearrangement links TRBV6-2 or TRBV6-3 to TRBJ1-1; D call uncertain. Germline V gene lookup returns CDR1 MNHEY and CDR2 SVGEGT. The CDR3 length is 13 residues. Trimming took 0 bases from V and 7 from J, leaving 9 bases between them. The CDR3 nucleotides are TGTGCCAGCAGTTACTCGGCCGGGGTTGAAGCTTTCTTT. This translates into CASSYSAGVEAFF.

This clonotype was seen repeatedly, ten times or more. The chain links TRBV7-9 to TRBJ2-7; D might be TRBD1 (7 bases). CDR3 length equals 14 residues. Germline V gene sequence: CDR1 SEHNR, CDR2 FQNEAQ (reference sequence). V lost 1 base, J lost 6 bases, and 13 bases lay in between. The CDR3 region is CASSLEHRGGEQYF. DNA for the CDR3: TGTGCCAGCAGCTTAGAGCACAGGGGAGGCGAGCAGTACTTC.